This T cell receptor beta chain was recorded in a study of T cell responses to AZD1222 COVID-19 vaccine. Regarding the study as a whole: Unmutated variant regions are reportedly the target of nearly half of TCRs that are spike-specific. Vaccination with two AZD1222 doses was followed by a rise in Spike-specific TCR breadth and depth. Clonal diversity may have been underestimated in mostly white British donors.

Measured with immunoSEQ multiplex PCR; TCRdb has only the in-frame clones, and not every one. The profile shows about 120,000 clones, 75% to 90% of them singletons. As for this clone: Its specificity is not known.

The germline V gene encodes CDR1 SGHNT and CDR2 YYREEE (reference sequence). Unmatched junction bases numbered 15, after V lost 7 bases and J lost 3 bases. CDR3 size: 18 residues. The chain couples TRBV5-4 to TRBJ2-1; TRBD2 matches 11 bases. This clonotype was sampled from an adult in good health. The sequencing here drew on peripheral blood, taken on day 0 of AZD1222 vaccination. CDR3 loop: CASARSHLGTSGYNEQFF. DNA of the CDR3: TGTGCCAGCGCTCGCTCCCACCTCGGGACTAGCGGCTACAATGAGCAGTTCTTC.